Listed below are T cell receptor beta chains from one sample, sequenced in a study of blood T cell repertoires in COVID-19. Assay used: immunoSEQ multiplex PCR; TCRdb lists only in-frame clones, some missing. This table holds roughly 180,000 clones, 94% found once. The sequenced material came from peripheral blood. The receptors originated from a man aged 25-45 years with COVID-19, enrolled during active disease. CDR3s include the opening cysteine and the closing phenylalanine or tryptophan. A D gene is named only where the DNA matches it firmly. Rows may omit the clone size; those that give it use once, few, many or a size class.

d_gene: -; v_gene: TRBV2; j_gene: TRBJ2-7; abundance: -; CDR3nt: TGTGCCAGTACACGGCGGGCTACCTACGAGCAGTACTTC; CDR3aa: CASTRRATYEQYF
d_gene: TRBD1; v_gene: TRBV25-1; j_gene: TRBJ1-5; abundance: once; CDR3nt: TGTGCCAGCAGTGAGACAGGGGGCGGCCAGCCCCAGCATTTT; CDR3aa: CASSETGGGQPQHF
d_gene: TRBD1; v_gene: TRBV4-1; j_gene: TRBJ1-1; abundance: -; CDR3nt: TGCGCCAGCAGCCAAACAAACAGGGGAAGAATGAACACTGAAGCTTTCTTT; CDR3aa: CASSQTNRGRMNTEAFF
d_gene: TRBD1; v_gene: TRBV6-5; j_gene: TRBJ1-1; abundance: -; CDR3nt: TGTGCCAGCAGTTACTCGGGACAGGGGTTGACTGAAGCTTTCTTT; CDR3aa: CASSYSGQGLTEAFF
d_gene: TRBD2; v_gene: TRBV7-3; j_gene: TRBJ2-1; abundance: -; CDR3nt: TGTGCCAGCAGCGACGTAGCGGGGGTTGGGTACAATGAGCAGTTCTTC; CDR3aa: CASSDVAGVGYNEQFF
d_gene: TRBD2; v_gene: TRBV19; j_gene: TRBJ2-3; abundance: once; CDR3nt: TGTGCCAGTAGTATAATGGCTAGCGGGGGCACAGATACGCAGTATTTT; CDR3aa: CASSIMASGGTDTQYF
d_gene: TRBD1; v_gene: TRBV19; j_gene: TRBJ1-1; abundance: -; CDR3nt: TGTGCCAGTAGCTCGACTGAGGGGGCCACTGAAGCTTTCTTT; CDR3aa: CASSSTEGATEAFF
d_gene: -; v_gene: TRBV4-2; j_gene: TRBJ1-4; abundance: -; CDR3nt: TGTGCCAGCAGCCAAGATCCAGGGGCTCCGGAAAGGGAAAAACTGTTTTTT; CDR3aa: CASSQDPGAPEREKLFF
d_gene: -; v_gene: TRBV7-6; j_gene: TRBJ1-2; abundance: once; CDR3nt: TGTGCCAGCAGCTACTCTGCGGGGGCTGACTATGGCTACACCTTC; CDR3aa: CASSYSAGADYGYTF
d_gene: TRBD2; v_gene: TRBV7-3; j_gene: TRBJ2-6; abundance: once; CDR3nt: TGTGCCAGCAGCCAAACGGCCGGACTAGTCTCTGGGGCCAACGTCCTGACTTTC; CDR3aa: CASSQTAGLVSGANVLTF
d_gene: -; v_gene: TRBV11-2; j_gene: TRBJ2-5; abundance: -; CDR3nt: TGTGCCAGCAGCTTAGATCCCGTTGTCCAAGAGACCCAGTACTTC; CDR3aa: CASSLDPVVQETQYF
d_gene: TRBD2; v_gene: TRBV19; j_gene: TRBJ2-2; abundance: -; CDR3nt: TGTGCCAGTAGTATAGCGTCGGCTAGCGGGGGGACGAACACCGGGGAGCTGTTTTTT; CDR3aa: CASSIASASGGTNTGELFF
d_gene: -; v_gene: TRBV2; j_gene: TRBJ1-3; abundance: -; CDR3nt: TGTGCCAGCAGTGAAGCGGCGGTCCAAGCTGGAAACACCATATATTTT; CDR3aa: CASSEAAVQAGNTIYF
d_gene: -; v_gene: TRBV3-1/TRBV3-2; j_gene: TRBJ2-7; abundance: -; CDR3nt: TGTGCCAGCAGCCAAGAGGGCGTCGAGCAGTACTTC; CDR3aa: CASSQEGVEQYF
d_gene: -; v_gene: TRBV19; j_gene: TRBJ1-1; abundance: -; CDR3nt: TGTGCCAGTAGGCGGGGGACACTAAGTAAAATTGAAGCTTTCTTT; CDR3aa: CASRRGTLSKIEAFF
d_gene: TRBD1; v_gene: TRBV19; j_gene: TRBJ1-1; abundance: -; CDR3nt: TGTGCCAGTAGGGAACCGGGACAGGGTTTAAGTCGTGAAGCTTTCTTT; CDR3aa: CASREPGQGLSREAFF
d_gene: -; v_gene: TRBV7-3; j_gene: TRBJ1-6; abundance: few; CDR3nt: TGTGCCAGCAGCTTAACCCCGACGGGAATTAATAATTCACCCCTCCACTTT; CDR3aa: CASSLTPTGINNSPLHF
d_gene: TRBD2; v_gene: TRBV4-1; j_gene: TRBJ2-1; abundance: -; CDR3nt: TGCGCCAGCAGCCAAGACGTGACTAGCGGGGGGAATGAGCAGTTCTTC; CDR3aa: CASSQDVTSGGNEQFF
d_gene: -; v_gene: TRBV12-3/TRBV12-4; j_gene: TRBJ1-6; abundance: -; CDR3nt: TGTGCCAGCAGGGGGCGTCATAATTCACCCCTCCACTTT; CDR3aa: CASRGRHNSPLHF
d_gene: -; v_gene: TRBV2; j_gene: TRBJ1-3; abundance: -; CDR3nt: TGTGCCAGCAGGGACAGCCACTACTCTGGAAACACCATATATTTT; CDR3aa: CASRDSHYSGNTIYF
d_gene: TRBD1; v_gene: TRBV7-9; j_gene: TRBJ1-2; abundance: -; CDR3nt: TGTGCCAGCACAGGGGGCTATGGCTACACCTTC; CDR3aa: CASTGGYGYTF
d_gene: TRBD1; v_gene: TRBV11-3; j_gene: TRBJ1-2; abundance: once; CDR3nt: TGTGCCAGCAGCTTATTACCTTCGACAGGGGGCTCTGGCTACACCTTC; CDR3aa: CASSLLPSTGGSGYTF
d_gene: TRBD1; v_gene: TRBV28; j_gene: TRBJ1-2; abundance: -; CDR3nt: TGTGCCAGCAGTGCCCAGGGACAGGGCTATGGCTACACCTTC; CDR3aa: CASSAQGQGYGYTF
d_gene: TRBD1; v_gene: TRBV6-1; j_gene: TRBJ2-5; abundance: once; CDR3nt: TGTGCCAGCAGTGATTTGGGACAGGGGGAGTCGACCCAGTACTTC; CDR3aa: CASSDLGQGESTQYF
d_gene: TRBD2; v_gene: TRBV7-3; j_gene: TRBJ2-1; abundance: -; CDR3nt: TGTGCCAGCAGCCGCCCTACTGAGGGACTAGCGGGGGGGAATGAGCAGTTCTTC; CDR3aa: CASSRPTEGLAGGNEQFF
d_gene: -; v_gene: TRBV5-1; j_gene: TRBJ2-6; abundance: -; CDR3nt: TGCGCCAGCAGCTCTGGGCCACGCTCTGGGGCCAACGTCCTGACTTTC; CDR3aa: CASSSGPRSGANVLTF
d_gene: TRBD1; v_gene: TRBV5-1; j_gene: TRBJ2-3; abundance: -; CDR3nt: TGCGCCAGCAGCACGGACAGGGGGCCCACAGATACGCAGTATTTT; CDR3aa: CASSTDRGPTDTQYF
d_gene: -; v_gene: TRBV6-2/TRBV6-3; j_gene: TRBJ1-1; abundance: -; CDR3nt: TGTGCCAGCAGTTACTCGTCACTTAAGGAGGGCGGTGGCACTGAAGCTTTCTTT; CDR3aa: CASSYSSLKEGGGTEAFF
d_gene: -; v_gene: TRBV5-1; j_gene: TRBJ1-3; abundance: once; CDR3nt: TGCGCCAGCAGCTTGATCGGCTCTGGAAACACCATATATTTT; CDR3aa: CASSLIGSGNTIYF
d_gene: TRBD2; v_gene: TRBV10-2; j_gene: TRBJ2-3; abundance: -; CDR3nt: TGCGCCAGCAGGGGTGCGGGGGGGCCCACAGATACGCAGTATTTT; CDR3aa: CASRGAGGPTDTQYF
d_gene: -; v_gene: TRBV7-2; j_gene: TRBJ1-5; abundance: -; CDR3nt: TGTGCCAGCAGCTTAGAGGGGGGGGATCAGCCCCAGCATTTT; CDR3aa: CASSLEGGDQPQHF
d_gene: TRBD1; v_gene: TRBV7-2; j_gene: TRBJ1-4; abundance: once; CDR3nt: TGTGCCAGCAGCTTACAGGGGGGAACTAATGAAAAACTGTTTTTT; CDR3aa: CASSLQGGTNEKLFF
d_gene: TRBD1; v_gene: TRBV5-1; j_gene: TRBJ1-2; abundance: -; CDR3nt: TGCGCCAGCAGCACCGGGACAGGCCCCCCAAACTATGGCTACACCTTC; CDR3aa: CASSTGTGPPNYGYTF
d_gene: TRBD1; v_gene: TRBV10-2; j_gene: TRBJ1-5; abundance: -; CDR3nt: TGCGCCAGCAGTGAGTCCGGACAGGGGGTTCAGCCCCAGCATTTT; CDR3aa: CASSESGQGVQPQHF
d_gene: TRBD1; v_gene: TRBV7-6; j_gene: TRBJ2-3; abundance: -; CDR3nt: TGTGCCAGCAGCCCAAGGACAGGCCGTAGCACAGATACGCAGTATTTT; CDR3aa: CASSPRTGRSTDTQYF
d_gene: -; v_gene: TRBV19; j_gene: TRBJ2-5; abundance: -; CDR3nt: TGTGCCAGTAGTACGCGGAGGTTGCAGTGGGAGACCCAGTACTTC; CDR3aa: CASSTRRLQWETQYF
d_gene: TRBD1; v_gene: TRBV4-1; j_gene: TRBJ1-1; abundance: -; CDR3nt: TGCGCCAGCAGCCAGACCCCGGGACAGGGGGCCGGAACTGAAGCTTTCTTT; CDR3aa: CASSQTPGQGAGTEAFF
d_gene: -; v_gene: TRBV27; j_gene: TRBJ2-5; abundance: -; CDR3nt: TGTGCCAGCAGTCCCGGGAGACAAGAGACCCAGTACTTC; CDR3aa: CASSPGRQETQYF
d_gene: -; v_gene: TRBV7-9; j_gene: TRBJ2-3; abundance: -; CDR3nt: TGTGCCAGCAGCTCCATTAGCGTGGATACGCAGTATTTT; CDR3aa: CASSSISVDTQYF
d_gene: TRBD2; v_gene: TRBV10-3; j_gene: TRBJ2-7; abundance: -; CDR3nt: TGTGCCATCAGTCCCTCGTCTAGCGGGGGCCGTAGCTCCTACGAGCAGTACTTC; CDR3aa: CAISPSSSGGRSSYEQYF